This paragraph covers one T cell receptor beta chain sequence. There is no known antigen for this receptor. Base qualities are not recorded, but no much larger clone differs from it by a single base. A second Seattle source provided samples from volunteer blood donors who had recovered from COVID-19. Collaborating institutions collected whole blood in K2EDTA tubes following their own protocols. For TCRbeta analysis, collaborators shipped samples as frozen whole blood, isolated PBMCs, or DNA extracted from either of those sample types. The sample originates from a study of blood T cell repertoires in COVID-19 (dated by TCRdb to the early 2020s). Regarding the complete study: Collaborator samples came from the United States, Italy and Spain and covered acute and convalescent phases of COVID-19. The prospective study material was composed of cDNA or gDNA derived from T cells, B-cell-depleted T cells, or PBMCs. The dataset comprised deeply sampled blood TCRbeta repertoires from subjects exposed to, actively infected with, or recovered from COVID-19. The repertoires were released in a freely available public database intended as a resource for research on the immune response to SARS-CoV-2. Samples came from the ongoing ImmuneRACE study (first 160 participants) plus 1,254 subjects from 6 global collaborators. The sample metadata nearly always contained a de-identified subject ID, COVID-19 status, age in years and sex. Where available, HLA class I and class II types were obtained from metadata supplied by the sample provider rather than from assay-based typing. Results and caveats for the whole study, not just this receptor: The quantity of clinical and demographic metadata differed by source and by participant and was supplied without curation.

The CDR3 holds 15 amino acids from the cysteine to the phenylalanine. Here the CDR3 DNA is all that survives: 45 bases in frame from base 1. Trimming removed 3 bases from V and 4 bases from J, leaving 15 bases between the germline ends. From the germline V gene, CDR1 is SGHAT and CDR2 is FQNNGV. TCRbeta CDR3 regions were amplified from genomic DNA using the immunoSEQ Assay, a bias-controlled multiplex PCR. As for the original processing: The number of nucleated cells in each sample was estimated from the amplification of reference gene primers within the assay. To quantify the absolute abundance of each unique TCRbeta CDR3 rearrangement, sequence reads were collapsed and filtered. For each sample, productive Simpson clonality was calculated as the square root of Simpson's diversity index across productive rearrangements. The source is immuneACCESS, and TCRdb retained only in-frame sequences with V and J called. Part of the clones is not carried over; for the studies checked, unresolved V genes explain less than half of this, and the remainder is unexplained. Clone size and V and J calls were adopted from that table, with D and trimming inferred from the DNA. The sample has around 140,000 clones on record, about 80% of them singletons. The ten most abundant clones make up approximately 3.6% of the sample.

Sequencing was done on a sample of peripheral blood. This sequence originates from a man between 65 and 79 years old who had recovered from COVID-19. The V and J genes are TRBV11-2 and TRBJ1-1; the D gene assignment is ambiguous. The DNA is TGTGCCAGCAGCTTGACCGGGGTTCTAGGCACTGAAGCTTTCTTT. Its coded protein is CASSLTGVLGTEAFF.